Below are 9 T cell receptor beta chains sequenced from a single sample in a study of blood T cell repertoires in COVID-19 (dated by TCRdb to the early 2020s). Library generation was performed with the immunoSEQ multiplex PCR assay. This is the immuneACCESS table as TCRdb keeps it, with only in-frame sequences that have V and J called. A part of the clones is gone; compared with another copy, unresolved V genes explain less than half, and the rest is unexplained. Counted in this sample were over 80,000 clones; around four fifths of them appeared once. The biggest ten clones account for about 15% of the sample. Source material: peripheral blood. Source of these receptors: a woman in her sixties with acute or convalescent COVID-19.

The rearrangement links TRBV7-9 to TRBJ1-4, with D unclear. Germline assignment: CDR1 SEHNR and CDR2 FQNEAQ (reference sequence). This CDR3 has 16 residues. V lost 2 bases to trimming and J lost 7 bases, with 17 bases between them. The CDR3 nucleotides read TGTGCCAGCAGCTTAAGTTTGGGGAGGGCTAGTGAAAAACTGTTTTTT. Amino acids: CASSLSLGRASEKLFF.

This clone came up a few times. The sample holds other DNA sequences that translate to the same CDR3. J is TRBJ1-1 and V is TRBV11-2, with 9 positions matching TRBD1. CDR1 is SGHAT, CDR2 FQNNGV, per germline. This CDR3 has 13 residues. With V trimmed by 5 bases and J by 4 bases, 2 bases remained unmatched. The CDR3 region is CASSPDRGTEAFF. CDR3 in DNA: TGTGCCAGCAGCCCGGACAGGGGCACTGAAGCTTTCTTT.

The V and J genes are TRBV5-1 and TRBJ2-3, with D possibly matching TRBD1 (5 bases). V gave up 5 bases and J gave up 4 bases, with 14 bases separating them. Germline V lookup: CDR1 SGHRS, CDR2 YFSETQ. This CDR3 contains 14 residues. The CDR3 nucleotides are TGCGCCAGCAGTCAAGGGGTGGTGGCAGATACGCAGTATTTT. Amino acids: CASSQGVVADTQYF.

Comment on this clone: The germline gene is not matched at one end of the junction; a read error may be the cause. The chain recombines TRBV29-1 with TRBJ1-2; D possibly corresponds to TRBD1 (5 bases). The germline V gene encodes CDR1 SQVTM and CDR2 ANQGSEA. The CDR3 is 10 residues long. The CDR3 region has the DNA TGCAGCGCTGAAAGGGGAGGCTACACCTTC. It codes for CSAERGGYTF.

This chain uses TRBV10-1 with TRBJ2-1, with 9 bases matching TRBD2. CDR1 and CDR2 from the germline V gene are WNHNN and SYGVQD (reference sequence). The CDR3 runs to 15 residues. The J segment lost 2 bases and the V segment lost 11 bases, leaving 10 bases of the junction unmatched. The CDR3 DNA reads TGCGCCCCTCTACGCCCTAGCGGGACCTACAATGAGCAGTTCTTC. Translation gives CAPLRPSGTYNEQFF.

CDR3 in amino acids: CASSPTRQGGTEAFF. CDR3 coding DNA: TGTGCCAGCAGTCCCACCCGACAGGGGGGGACTGAAGCTTTCTTT. The rearrangement uses TRBV6-5 and TRBJ1-1; 9 nucleotides align to TRBD1. J lost 5 bases, V lost 5 bases, and 9 bases had no gene match. The germline CDR1 and CDR2 sequences are MNHEY and SVGAGI. This CDR3 contains 15 residues.

The CDR3 DNA follows: TGCGCCAGCAGCGGGCCGGGGGACCCCTACGAGCAGTACTTC. As protein: CASSGPGDPYEQYF. The chain links TRBV5-1 to TRBJ2-7; possibly TRBD2 for D (6 bases). Germline CDR1 SGHRS, CDR2 YFSETQ. There are 14 residues in the CDR3. Trimming took 4 bases from V and 2 from J, leaving 13 bases between them.

The chain uses TRBV5-1 and TRBJ1-6; 7 nucleotides align to TRBD1. This CDR3 is 17 amino acids long. With V trimmed by 0 bases and J by 8 bases, 11 bases remained unmatched. Germline V lookup: CDR1 SGHRS, CDR2 YFSETQ. CDR3 sequence reads: CASSLGLQGRMDSPLHF. The CDR3 coding sequence is TGCGCCAGCAGCTTGGGGTTACAGGGGCGGATGGATTCACCCCTCCACTTT.

This chain joins TRBV27 and TRBJ2-5; 8 bases match TRBD2. Trimming took 5 bases from V and 1 from J; bases not matched to a gene: 15. From germline, CDR1 is MNHEY and CDR2 SMNVEV (reference sequence). The CDR3 has 18 residues. The CDR3 DNA sequence: TGTGCCAGCAGTCCCCGGGGGCGGACTAGCTCGAGCCAAGAGACCCAGTACTTC. Residues: CASSPRGRTSSSQETQYF.